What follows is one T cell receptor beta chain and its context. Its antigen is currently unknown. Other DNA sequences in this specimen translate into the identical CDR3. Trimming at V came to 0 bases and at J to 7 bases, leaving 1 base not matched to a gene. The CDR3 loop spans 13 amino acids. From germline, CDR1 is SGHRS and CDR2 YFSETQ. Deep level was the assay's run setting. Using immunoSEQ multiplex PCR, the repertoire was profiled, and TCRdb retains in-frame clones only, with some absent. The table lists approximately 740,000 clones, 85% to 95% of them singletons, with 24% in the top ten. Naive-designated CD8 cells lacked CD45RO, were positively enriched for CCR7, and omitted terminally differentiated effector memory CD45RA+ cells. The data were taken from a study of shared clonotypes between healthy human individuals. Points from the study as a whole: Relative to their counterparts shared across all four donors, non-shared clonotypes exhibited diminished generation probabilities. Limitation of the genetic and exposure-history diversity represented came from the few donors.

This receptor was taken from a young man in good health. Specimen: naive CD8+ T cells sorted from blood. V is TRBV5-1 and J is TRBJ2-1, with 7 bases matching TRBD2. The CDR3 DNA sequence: TGCGCCAGCAGCTTGGCCGGGGGGAATGAGCAGTTCTTC. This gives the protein CASSLAGGNEQFF. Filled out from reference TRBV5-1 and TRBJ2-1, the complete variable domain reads KAGVTQTPRYLIKTRGQQVTLSCSPISGHRSVSWYQQTPGQGLQFLFEYFSETQRNKGNFPGRFSGRQFSNSRSEMNVSTLELGDSALYLCASSLAGGNEQFFGPGTRLTVL.